The entry below gives a single T cell receptor (beta chain) sequence along with its context. Its antigen is as yet unknown. The data originate from a study of CXCR3-negative and CXCR3-positive naive CD8 T cells. This CDR3 region has 12 residues. In germline, CDR1 is SQVTM, CDR2 ANQGSEA. The TRB libraries of cDNA were built by UMI-labeled 5' RACE. TCRdb re-analyzed the 5' RACE reads; it lists each CDR3 protein once, without DNA. This repertoire includes some 130,000 distinct CDR3 sequences. A CD45RO-CCR7+CD27+CD95- phenotype identified naive CD8+ T cells. Study-level findings and limits: CXCR3-positive naive cells had TRB CDR3s that were more hydrophobic than CXCR3-negative naive cells had. Naive subsets were similarly diverse, while memory CD8+ repertoires were much less diverse.

J is TRBJ2-7 and V is TRBV29-1; the D call from TCRdb, TRBD1, cannot be confirmed without DNA. The TCR sequence derives from a human donor in good health. Some clones in this sample may be carry-over from other donors' samples. Sequenced material: naive CXCR3+ CD8+ T cells from blood. As for subset: CD45RO-CCR7+CD27+CD95- naive CD8+ T cells expressing CXCR3 (TNR3+). The CDR3 protein is CSVEKGAGKQYF.